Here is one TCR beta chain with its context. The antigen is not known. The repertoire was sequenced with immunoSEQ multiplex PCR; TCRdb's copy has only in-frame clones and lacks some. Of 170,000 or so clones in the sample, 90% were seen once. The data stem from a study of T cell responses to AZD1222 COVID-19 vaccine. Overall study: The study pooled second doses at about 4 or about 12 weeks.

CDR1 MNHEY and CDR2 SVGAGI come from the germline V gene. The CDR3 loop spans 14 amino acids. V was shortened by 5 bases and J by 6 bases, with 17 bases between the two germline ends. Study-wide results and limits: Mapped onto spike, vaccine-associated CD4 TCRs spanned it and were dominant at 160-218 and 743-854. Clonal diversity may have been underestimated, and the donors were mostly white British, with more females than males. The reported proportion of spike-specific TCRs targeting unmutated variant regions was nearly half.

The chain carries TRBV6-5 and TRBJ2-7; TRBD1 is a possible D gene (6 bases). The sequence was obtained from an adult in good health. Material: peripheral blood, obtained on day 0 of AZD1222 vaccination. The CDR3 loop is CASSMHTTGSEQYF. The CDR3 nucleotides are TGTGCCAGCAGTATGCACACTACAGGGAGCGAGCAGTACTTC.